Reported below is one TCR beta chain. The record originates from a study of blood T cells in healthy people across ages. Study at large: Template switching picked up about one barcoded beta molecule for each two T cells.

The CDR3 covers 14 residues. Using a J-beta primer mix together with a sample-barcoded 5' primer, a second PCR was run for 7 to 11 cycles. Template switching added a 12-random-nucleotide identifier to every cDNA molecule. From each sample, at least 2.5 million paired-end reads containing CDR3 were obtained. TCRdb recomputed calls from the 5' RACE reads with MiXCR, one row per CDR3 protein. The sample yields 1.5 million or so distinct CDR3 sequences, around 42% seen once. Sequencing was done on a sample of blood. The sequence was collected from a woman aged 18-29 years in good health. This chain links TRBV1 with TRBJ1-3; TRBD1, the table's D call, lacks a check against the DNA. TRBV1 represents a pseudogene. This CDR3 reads CTSSPGTNGNTIYF. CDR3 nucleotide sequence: TGCACCAGCAGCCCCGGGACAAACGGAAACACCATATATTTT.